This is a list of T cell receptor beta chains from one sample in a study of CD8+CD57+ T cells in acquired aplastic anemia. A single record per CDR3 protein comes from TCRdb applying MiXCR to the reads. Counted here are under 350,000 distinct CDR3 sequences, under 60% occurring once; the ten biggest clones make up 1% to 1.5%. Sequencing was performed on sorted CD4+, CD8+, or CD8+CD57+ T cells (not recorded which) from PBMCs. Receptors were obtained from a human donor with aplastic anemia. CDR3s include the opening cysteine and the closing phenylalanine or tryptophan. Fields, in order: V gene, D gene, clone size, J gene, CDR3 DNA, CDR3 protein. The D gene is left open where the match is weak. The size entry is marked missing in some rows and otherwise reads once, few, many or a size class.

TRBV19	TRBD1	.	TRBJ2-2	TGTGCCAGTAGTATTCCGACAGGGGCGGGGACCGGGGAGCTGTTTTTT	CASSIPTGAGTGELFF
TRBV20-1	.	.	TRBJ1-3	TGCAGTGCTAGAAGGGGGGGGGGAGGAAACACCATATATTTT	CSARRGGGGNTIYF
TRBV9	TRBD1	.	TRBJ1-4	TGTGCCAGCAGCGCGGGGACAGCAACTAATGAAAAACTGTTTTTT	CASSAGTATNEKLFF
TRBV5-1	.	.	TRBJ1-1	TGCGCCAGCAGCTTGATCTATGGGGGCACTGAAGCTTTCTTT	CASSLIYGGTEAFF
TRBV19	.	.	TRBJ2-5	TGTGCCAGTAGTAACCCCCGACAGGTAACTGGAGAGACCCAGTACTTC	CASSNPRQVTGETQYF
TRBV20-1	.	.	TRBJ2-7	TGCAGTGCTAGAGGGGGTCTGCAGGAGCAGTACTTC	CSARGGLQEQYF
TRBV5-1	TRBD2	.	TRBJ2-3	TGCGCCAGCAGCTTAAACGGGGGGGCCGAAGATACGCAGTATTTT	CASSLNGGAEDTQYF
TRBV20-1	TRBD2	.	TRBJ2-3	TGCAGTGCTAGAGATTCGACTAGCGTGAGCACAGATACGCAGTATTTT	CSARDSTSVSTDTQYF
TRBV24-1	.	.	TRBJ2-5	TGTGCCACCAGCAGCCCGAGCCCGGGTCAACAAGAGACCCAGTACTTC	CATSSPSPGQQETQYF
TRBV7-9	TRBD1	.	TRBJ2-7	TGTGCCAGCAGCCCCCAGGGGGCGCGGTACGAGCAGTACTTC	CASSPQGARYEQYF
TRBV7-6	.	.	TRBJ2-7	TGTGCCAGCAGCTTTGGCAGGGAATACGAGCAGTACTTC	CASSFGREYEQYF
TRBV20-1	TRBD2	many	TRBJ2-7	TGCAGTGCTAGAGGGAAGATCGCGGGGGGTCCGCGGTACTTC	CSARGKIAGGPRYF
TRBV24-1	.	.	TRBJ2-3	TGTGCCACCAGTGACCTGGGGTGGGCGGAGAGCACAGATACGCAGTATTTT	CATSDLGWAESTDTQYF
TRBV7-2	.	.	TRBJ1-4	TGTGCCAGCAGGTCAGATCGTGCAACTAATGAAAAACTGTTTTTT	CASRSDRATNEKLFF
TRBV27	TRBD2	.	TRBJ2-5	TGTGCCAGCAGTTCAACTACTAGCGGGAGGGGGGAGACCCAGTACTTC	CASSSTTSGRGETQYF
TRBV2	.	once	TRBJ2-5	TGTGCCAGCAGTGAAGGGCAGGCCGGCGAGACCAAGTACTTC	CASSEGQAGETKYF
TRBV10-3	.	many	TRBJ2-1	TGTGCCATCCGAGGGGGGGGCAATGAGCAGTTCTTC	CAIRGGGNEQFF
TRBV10-2	TRBD1	.	TRBJ1-5	TGCGCCAGCAGGGAAACAGGGGGCAATCAGCCCCAGCATTTT	CASRETGGNQPQHF
TRBV2	.	many	TRBJ1-2	TGTGCCAGCAGTGGGCTGGGTGGCTACACCTTC	CASSGLGGYTF
TRBV7-9	TRBD2	many	TRBJ2-1	TGTGCCAGCAGCGCCGGGTTTCTAGCGGGACTTCGCAATGAGCAGTTCTTC	CASSAGFLAGLRNEQFF
TRBV5-1	TRBD2	.	TRBJ2-3	TGCGCCAGCAGCTCCGGGACTAGCGGCCCCCGGGGTACGCAGTATTTT	CASSSGTSGPRGTQYF
TRBV5-1	TRBD1	.	TRBJ2-7	TGCGCCAGCAGCTTGGGACAGGGGGCCGCCTACGAGCAGTACTTC	CASSLGQGAAYEQYF
TRBV7-9	.	many	TRBJ1-1	TGTGCCAGCAGCTTAGGAACCTTAAGCGAAGCTTTCTTT	CASSLGTLSEAFF
TRBV7-9	.	many	TRBJ1-6	TGTGCCAGCAGCTTAGATGGCTCCTATAATTCACCCCTCCACTTT	CASSLDGSYNSPLHF